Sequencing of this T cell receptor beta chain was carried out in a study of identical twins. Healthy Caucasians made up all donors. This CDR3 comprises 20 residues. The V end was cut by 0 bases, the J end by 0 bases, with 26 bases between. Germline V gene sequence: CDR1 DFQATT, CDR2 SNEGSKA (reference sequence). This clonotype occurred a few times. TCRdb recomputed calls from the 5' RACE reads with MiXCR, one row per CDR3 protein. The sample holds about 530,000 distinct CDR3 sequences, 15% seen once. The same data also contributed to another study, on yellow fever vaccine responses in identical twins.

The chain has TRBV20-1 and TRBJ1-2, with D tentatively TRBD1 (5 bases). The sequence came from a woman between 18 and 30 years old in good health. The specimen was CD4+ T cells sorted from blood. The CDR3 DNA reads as TGCAGTGCTAGAGATACAGCCGGGAGGGGAAGAATTCGCGCTAACTATGGCTACACCTTC. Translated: CSARDTAGRGRIRANYGYTF.